These 27 T cell receptor beta chains were sequenced from one sample in a study of blood T cell repertoires in COVID-19. Profiling relied on immunoSEQ multiplex PCR, and the TCRdb table lists in-frame clones only, not all of them. The top ten clones hold about a tenth of a sample with over 150,000 clones, just under 90% of them seen once. The specimen sequenced was peripheral blood. Receptors originate from a woman aged 70-85 years with COVID-19, enrolled during active disease.

The chain joins TRBV12-3 or TRBV12-4 to TRBJ1-1, with D uncertain. The CDR3 has 13 amino acids. The V end was cut by 1 base, the J end by 1 base, with 4 bases between. The CDR3 reads CASSLGANTEAFF. The CDR3, as DNA: TGTGCCAGCAGTTTAGGGGCGAACACTGAAGCTTTCTTT.

This clone was seen once. Other DNA sequences in the sample encode the same CDR3. The chain is built from TRBV12-3 or TRBV12-4 and TRBJ1-3, with D unclear. The V end lost 6 bases, the J end lost 0 bases, and 6 bases lay between the germline ends. This CDR3 is 13 amino acids long. The CDR3: CASSLYSGNTIYF. CDR3 nucleotide sequence: TGTGCCAGCAGCCTCTACTCTGGAAACACCATATATTTT.

This chain joins TRBV5-6 and TRBJ2-1; D is uncertain. Germline values: CDR1 SGHDT, CDR2 YYEEEE. CDR3 length equals 17 residues. The V end was cut by 0 bases, the J end by 1 base, with 14 bases between. The CDR3 region is CASSLARLSRSYNEQFF. In DNA form, the CDR3 reads TGTGCCAGCAGCTTGGCCAGACTTTCGAGGTCCTACAATGAGCAGTTCTTC.

The chain combines TRBV7-9 with TRBJ1-1; TRBD1 agrees at 8 bases. The germline V gene encodes CDR1 SEHNR and CDR2 FQNEAQ (reference sequence). The V segment lost 5 bases and the J segment 5 bases; nucleotides outside the gene matches: 7. The CDR3 is made up of 14 amino acids. In nucleotides, the CDR3 is TGTGCCAGCAGCCAACCCGACAGGGGTACTGAAGCTTTCTTT. Encoded protein: CASSQPDRGTEAFF.

This clone was picked up a small number of times. V gene TRBV5-1 combines with J gene TRBJ2-1; 8 bases line up with TRBD1. The germline gives CDR1 SGHRS, CDR2 YFSETQ. Trimming cost V 2 bases and J 0 bases; bases outside gene matches: 4. The CDR3 extends over 16 amino acids. The CDR3 sequence: CASSFTGGSSYNEQFF. For the CDR3, the DNA is TGCGCCAGCAGCTTCACAGGGGGGAGCTCCTACAATGAGCAGTTCTTC.

The rearrangement links TRBV25-1 to TRBJ1-2, with TRBD1 as a possible D gene (5 bases). The CDR3 is made up of 12 amino acids. Germline loops: CDR1 MGHDK, CDR2 SYGVNS. V was cut by 8 bases and J by 6 bases, with 13 bases left in between. The CDR3 region is CASSTGGDGYTF. The CDR3 DNA sequence: TGTGCCAGCTCGACCGGAGGGGATGGCTACACCTTC.

This clone showed up just once. The rearrangement uses TRBV10-3 and TRBJ1-4; D not resolved. The CDR3 sequence is 13 residues long. V shed 10 bases and J shed 4 bases, with 13 bases lying between them. The germline V gene has CDR1 ENHRY and CDR2 SYGVKD. The DNA for the CDR3 is TGTGCCACCCGAGACGGGATTAATGAAAAACTGTTTTTT. This gives the protein CATRDGINEKLFF.

V and J are TRBV11-2 and TRBJ2-7, with D uncertain. Trimming took 0 bases from V and 4 from J, leaving 4 bases between them. Per the germline V gene, CDR1 is SGHAT and CDR2 is FQNNGV. The CDR3 sequence is 12 residues long. For the CDR3, the DNA is TGTGCCAGCAGCTTAGACATTTACGAGCAGTACTTC. It codes for CASSLDIYEQYF.

J is TRBJ2-1 and V is TRBV5-1, with 13 nucleotides matching TRBD2. The J segment lost 14 bases and the V segment lost 3 bases, leaving 5 bases of the junction unmatched. CDR1 is SGHRS and CDR2 is YFSETQ in the germline V gene. The CDR3 length is 13 residues. The CDR3 sequence is CASSWKTSGGKFF. CDR3 sequence (DNA): TGCGCCAGCAGCTGGAAGACTAGCGGGGGGAAGTTCTTC. Filled out from reference TRBV5-1 and TRBJ2-1, the complete variable domain reads KAGVTQTPRYLIKTRGQQVTLSCSPISGHRSVSWYQQTPGQGLQFLFEYFSETQRNKGNFPGRFSGRQFSNSRSEMNVSTLELGDSALYLCASSWKTSGGKFFGPGTRLTVL.

This chain links TRBV2 with TRBJ1-5, with 8 bases lining up with TRBD1. The length of the CDR3 is 16 residues. The V and J ends lost 4 bases and 3 bases, in that order; junction bases with no gene match: 8. The germline V gene has CDR1 SNHLY and CDR2 FYNNEI. The CDR3 nucleotides read TGTGCCAGCAGTGTACTAGGGACAGGAGCCAATCAGCCCCAGCATTTT. Encoded protein: CASSVLGTGANQPQHF.

The table lists this clone with a count of one. This chain connects TRBV28 to TRBJ1-5, with D tentatively TRBD1 (6 bases). V was cut by 10 bases and J by 3 bases, with 19 bases left in between. The CDR3 extends over 15 amino acids. Per germline, CDR1 MDHEN and CDR2 SYDVKM. The CDR3 DNA is TGTGCCACCAAAGGGACACCCGTGGTCAATCAGCCCCAGCATTTT. Amino acids: CATKGTPVVNQPQHF. Using reference TRBV28 and TRBJ1-5 for the parts outside the CDR3, the full variable domain is DVKVTQSSRYLVKRTGEKVFLECVQDMDHENMFWYRQDPGLGLRLIYFSYDVKMKEKGDIPEGYSVSREKKERFSLILESASTNQTSMYLCATKGTPVVNQPQHFGDGTRLSIL.

This clone was detected a few times. The genes are TRBV15 and TRBJ1-2; TRBD1 aligns across 7 bases. The CDR3 length is 15 residues. Germline assignment: CDR1 LNHNV and CDR2 YYDKDF (reference sequence). The J segment lost 2 bases and the V segment lost 0 bases, leaving 3 bases of the junction unmatched. DNA for the CDR3: TGTGCCACCAGCAGAGATAAGGGGGCGAACTATGGCTACACCTTC. The encoded protein is CATSRDKGANYGYTF.

The chain is built from TRBV2 and TRBJ2-7; TRBD1 agrees at 9 bases. Trimming removed 4 bases from V and 2 bases from J; junction bases left unmatched: 9. The CDR3 consists of 16 residues. Germline lookup yields CDR1 SNHLY and CDR2 FYNNEI. This CDR3 is CASSALGQGPAYEQYF. CDR3 in DNA: TGTGCCAGCAGTGCCCTGGGACAGGGACCAGCCTACGAGCAGTACTTC.

The table lists this clone with a count of one. This chain connects TRBV5-1 to TRBJ1-1; no firm D call. V lost 3 bases to trimming and J lost 5 bases, with 14 bases between them. Germline values: CDR1 SGHRS, CDR2 YFSETQ. The CDR3 has 14 amino acids. This CDR3 is CASSYAGRVTEAFF. CDR3 DNA sequence: TGCGCCAGCAGCTACGCCGGGCGGGTAACTGAAGCTTTCTTT.

V usage is TRBV5-6 and J usage is TRBJ2-1, with TRBD1 as a possible D gene (5 bases). Germline V lookup: CDR1 SGHDT, CDR2 YYEEEE. This CDR3 is built from 14 residues. The V and J ends lost 2 bases and 7 bases respectively, with 13 bases between them. CDR3 region: CASSFSGRVNEQFF. The CDR3, as DNA: TGTGCCAGCAGCTTCTCGGGCAGGGTAAATGAGCAGTTCTTC.

The V call is TRBV20-1, the J call TRBJ2-7; 9 nucleotides line up with TRBD1. The trim removed 3 bases at V and 2 bases at J, leaving 5 bases unmatched. Looked up from germline, CDR1 is DFQATT and CDR2 is SNEGSKA (reference sequence). The CDR3 totals 14 residues. The CDR3 is CSASPTGGTYEQYF. The DNA of the CDR3 is TGCAGTGCTAGTCCGACAGGGGGTACCTACGAGCAGTACTTC.

V usage is TRBV15 and J usage is TRBJ2-7, with 8 bases matching TRBD1. With V trimmed by 5 bases and J by 6 bases, 12 bases remained unmatched. The CDR3 totals 15 residues. Germline V gives CDR1 LNHNV, CDR2 YYDKDF (reference sequence). This chain's CDR3 is CATSPRSGGLAEQYF. CDR3 coding DNA: TGTGCCACCAGCCCCCGGTCAGGGGGCTTAGCCGAGCAGTACTTC. The complete variable domain, with remaining parts taken from reference TRBV15 and TRBJ2-7, reads DAMVIQNPRYQVTQFGKPVTLSCSQTLNHNVMYWYQQKSSQAPKLLFHYYDKDFNNEADTPDNFQSRRPNTSFCFLDIRSPGLGDTAMYLCATSPRSGGLAEQYFGPGTRLTVT.

The V call is TRBV10-2, the J call TRBJ1-1; a possible D gene is TRBD1 (6 bases). Trimming shortened V by 6 bases and J by 5 bases, and 19 bases separated the two germline ends. This CDR3 is 15 amino acids long. Germline CDR1 is WSHSY and CDR2 is SAAADI. The DNA for the CDR3 is TGCGCCAGCAGGACTCCCTCAGGGGCCTGGACTGAAGCTTTCTTT. Translating it yields CASRTPSGAWTEAFF.

The chain carries TRBV5-1 and TRBJ1-6; D uncertain. The CDR3 runs to 16 residues. V was trimmed by 3 bases and J by 0 bases, leaving 10 bases between them. Germline-derived CDR1 and CDR2 are SGHRS and YFSETQ. The CDR3 region is CASSSGIISYNSPLHF. The CDR3 DNA follows: TGCGCCAGCAGCTCCGGGATTATCTCCTATAATTCACCCCTCCACTTT.

This clone was seen just once. The chain couples TRBV7-8 to TRBJ1-3; 10 nucleotides line up with TRBD1. Germline lookup yields CDR1 SGHVS and CDR2 FQNEAQ. The CDR3 has 16 residues. V lost 2 bases, J lost 2 bases, and 3 bases stayed unmatched. The CDR3, as DNA: TGTGCCAGCAGCTTAAGGACAGGGGGAGCTGGAAACACCATATATTTT. Its translation is CASSLRTGGAGNTIYF. Combining the CDR3 with reference TRBV7-8 and TRBJ1-3 gives the whole variable domain GAGVSQSPRYKVAKRGQDVALRCDPISGHVSLFWYQQALGQGPEFLTYFQNEAQLDKSGLPSDRFFAERPEGSVSTLKIQRTQQEDSAVYLCASSLRTGGAGNTIYFGEGSWLTVV.

The gene calls are TRBV6-5 and TRBJ1-1, with 8 bases identical to TRBD1. V lost 7 bases to trimming and J lost 6 bases; unmatched junction nucleotides: 10. The germline gives CDR1 MNHEY, CDR2 SVGAGI. This CDR3 region has 14 residues. CDR3 amino acids: CASTTRQGSPEAFF. Written as DNA, the CDR3 is TGTGCCAGCACCACTCGACAGGGGAGCCCTGAAGCTTTCTTT.

The V gene is TRBV7-8, the J gene TRBJ1-5; TRBD1 matches 10 bases. The V gene end was trimmed by 1 base and the J gene end by 0 bases; junction bases not matched to a gene: 12. Germline V gene sequence: CDR1 SGHVS, CDR2 FQNEAQ. The CDR3 has 20 amino acids. CDR3 sequence reads: CASSLGRGQGFPYSNQPQHF. The CDR3, as DNA: TGTGCCAGCAGCTTAGGGCGGGGACAGGGGTTCCCCTATAGCAATCAGCCCCAGCATTTT.

The chain links TRBV28 to TRBJ1-5; 8 nucleotides match TRBD1. With V trimmed by 10 bases and J by 7 bases, 9 bases remained unmatched. Germline CDR1 MDHEN, CDR2 SYDVKM. CDR3 length equals 13 residues. For the CDR3, the DNA is TGTGCCATTTCTGGGACAGGTTGGCAGCCCCAGCATTTT. It translates to CAISGTGWQPQHF.

The chain is built from TRBV2 and TRBJ1-4; D uncertain. Trimming stripped 3 bases from V and 5 bases from J, with 7 bases between. The germline V gene has CDR1 SNHLY and CDR2 FYNNEI. The CDR3 runs 13 residues. CDR3 in DNA: TGTGCCAGCAGTGATTTAGTAAATGAAAAACTGTTTTTT. Amino acids: CASSDLVNEKLFF.

The V and J genes are TRBV28 and TRBJ1-6; 8 positions agree with TRBD1. This CDR3 spans 16 amino acids. Germline loops: CDR1 MDHEN, CDR2 SYDVKM. With V trimmed by 6 bases and J by 3 bases, 7 bases remained unmatched. The CDR3 region is CASRMGQVLYNSPLHF. The CDR3 coding sequence is TGTGCCAGCAGAATGGGACAGGTACTCTATAATTCACCCCTCCACTTT.

V and J are TRBV5-1 and TRBJ1-4, with D hard to call. Germline V gene lookup returns CDR1 SGHRS and CDR2 YFSETQ. The CDR3 is made up of 16 amino acids. Trimming left V 4 bases short and J 0 bases short, with 13 bases between. CDR3 bases: TGCGCCAGCAGCGCGAGGCCCAGAGCAACTAATGAAAAACTGTTTTTT. This translates into CASSARPRATNEKLFF. Using reference TRBV5-1 and TRBJ1-4 for the parts outside the CDR3, the full variable domain is KAGVTQTPRYLIKTRGQQVTLSCSPISGHRSVSWYQQTPGQGLQFLFEYFSETQRNKGNFPGRFSGRQFSNSRSEMNVSTLELGDSALYLCASSARPRATNEKLFFGSGTQLSVL.

V usage is TRBV30 and J usage is TRBJ2-5; 11 nucleotides line up with TRBD2. The junction had 0 bases not matched to a gene; V was cut back by 0 bases and J by 3 bases. Germline lookup yields CDR1 GTSNPN and CDR2 SVGIG (reference sequence). The CDR3 sequence is 14 residues long. This chain's CDR3 is CAWSVLAGEETQYF. The CDR3, as DNA: TGTGCCTGGAGTGTACTAGCGGGGGAAGAGACCCAGTACTTC.